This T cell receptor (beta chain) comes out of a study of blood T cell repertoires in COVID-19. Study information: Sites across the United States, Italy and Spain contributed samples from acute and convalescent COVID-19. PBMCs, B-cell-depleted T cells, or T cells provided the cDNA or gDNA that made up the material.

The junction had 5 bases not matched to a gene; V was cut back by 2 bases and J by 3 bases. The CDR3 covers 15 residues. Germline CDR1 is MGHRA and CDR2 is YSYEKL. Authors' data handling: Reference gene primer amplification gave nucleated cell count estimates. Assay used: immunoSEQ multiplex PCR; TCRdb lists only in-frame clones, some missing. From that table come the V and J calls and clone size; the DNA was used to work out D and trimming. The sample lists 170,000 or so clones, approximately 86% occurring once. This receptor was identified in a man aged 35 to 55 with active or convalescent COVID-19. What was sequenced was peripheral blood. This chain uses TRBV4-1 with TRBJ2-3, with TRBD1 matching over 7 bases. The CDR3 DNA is TGCGCCAGCAGCCAAAACAGGGGTGAGACAGATACGCAGTATTTT. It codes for CASSQNRGETDTQYF.